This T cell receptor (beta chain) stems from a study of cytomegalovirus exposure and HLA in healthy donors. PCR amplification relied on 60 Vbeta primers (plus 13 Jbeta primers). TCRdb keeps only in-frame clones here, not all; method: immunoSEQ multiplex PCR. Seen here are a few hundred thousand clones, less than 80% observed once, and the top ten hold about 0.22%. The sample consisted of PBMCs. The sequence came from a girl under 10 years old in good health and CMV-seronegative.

CDR3 sequence: CASSQDSEQYF. In DNA form, the CDR3 reads TGTGCCAGCAGCCAAGACAGCGAGCAGTACTTC. V gene TRBV7-9 combines with J gene TRBJ2-7, with D possibly being TRBD1 (5 bases). CDR1 SEHNR and CDR2 FQNEAQ come from the germline V gene (reference sequence). This CDR3 is 11 amino acids long. Trimming stripped 5 bases from V and 6 bases from J, with 8 bases between.